These T cell receptor beta chains were read from a single sample in a study of graft-versus-host responses after intestinal transplantation. These receptors' targets are unknown. Assay: immunoSEQ multiplex PCR; the TCRdb copy retains only in-frame clones and omits some. Seen here are nearly 110,000 clones, roughly 86% observed once, and the top ten hold roughly 0.64%. The sequencing here drew on unstimulated CD4+ T cells sorted from spleen or lymph node cells, taken before transplant. These receptors all come from a human donor who was the organ donor for an intestinal transplant. Each CDR3 is given with its conserved first and last residue.

>TRBJ1-1|15|TRBV27
CASSLFERAGTEAFF
>TRBJ1-2|14|TRBV9
CASRSGGTSYGYTF
>TRBJ2-3|13|TRBV6-5
CASRQGSTDTQYF
>TRBJ2-7|13|TRBV11-2
CASSYGLGDEQYF
>TRBJ2-7|17|TRBV5-1
CASSLSRGIAGSHEQYF
>TRBJ1-4|13|TRBV28
CASSFGDFGKLFF
>TRBJ2-5|15|TRBV4-1
CASSRLAGAQETQYF
>TRBJ1-2|14|TRBV11-2
CASSTRGTSYGYTF
>TRBJ1-6|12|TRBV7-2
CASSLGQSSPHF
>TRBJ2-5|14|TRBV5-8
CASSLISGSETQYF
>TRBJ1-2|14|TRBV7-2
CASSPQTGGYGYTF
>TRBJ1-1|15|TRBV5-5
CASSLGPTGLTEAFF
>TRBJ2-7|12|TRBV29-1
CSAKREGYEQYF
>TRBJ1-5|16|TRBV19
CASSTIQGYSNQPQHF
>TRBJ1-2|11|TRBV5-4
CASSLNYGYTF
>TRBJ2-7|16|TRBV11-2
CASRFSQGGRNYEQYF
>TRBJ1-5|17|TRBV7-8
CASRGDRGGYGDQPQHF
>TRBJ2-3|15|TRBV6-6
CASSYERGGKDTQYF
>TRBJ1-5|13|TRBV4-1
CASSQDPNQPQHF
>TRBJ2-7|14|TRBV6-6
CASSYRQVSYEQYF
>TRBJ1-3|15|TRBV6-1
CASSEGSKNGNTIYF
>TRBJ1-3|15|TRBV5-1
CASSLARGSGNTIYF
>TRBJ2-3|14|TRBV19
CASRPGTNTDTQYF
>TRBJ2-3|16|TRBV5-1
CASSSRLALFTDTQYF
>TRBJ2-7|17|TRBV11-2
CASSQRLGTSETYEQYF
>TRBJ2-5|19|TRBV11-2
CASSEKSWASGGLQGTQYF
>TRBJ1-2|15|TRBV5-5
CASSLGQSLFYGYTF
>NA|15|TRBV11-3
CASSPRTSGNYEQYF
>TRBJ1-3|12|TRBV28
CASEVGGNTIYF
>TRBJ2-5|13|TRBV10-3
CATGQGRRETQYF